A selection of T cell receptor beta chains follows, all from one sample in a study of T cell responses to AZD1222 COVID-19 vaccine. Measured with immunoSEQ multiplex PCR; TCRdb has only the in-frame clones, and not every one. The sample has approximately 200,000 clones; about nine tenths are singletons. Sequencing used peripheral blood, obtained 28 days after the second AZD1222 dose. The receptors originated from an adult who received the AZD1222 COVID-19 vaccine. The CDR3 runs from the conserved cysteine through the conserved F or W. The order of the fields is CDR3 length, clone size, J gene, D gene, V gene, CDR3 DNA, CDR3 protein. The D gene is left open where the match is weak. A row's size may be missing; if present it is once, few, many or a size class.

14,few,TRBJ1-4,TRBD1,TRBV11-2,TGTGCCAGCAGCTTAGGACAGGGTGGTGAAAAACTGTTTTTT,CASSLGQGGEKLFF
16,.,TRBJ2-7,.,TRBV14,TGTGCCAGCAGCCCCGTTGTGGGACAACAAGCCTACGAGCAGTACTTC,CASSPVVGQQAYEQYF
15,once,TRBJ2-3,.,TRBV6-6,TGTGCCAGCAGCAGGACCGGGACAAGCGGGGATACGCAGTATTTT,CASSRTGTSGDTQYF
12,once,TRBJ2-5,.,TRBV28,TGTGCCAGCAGTTTAGGGCAAGAGACCCAGTACTTC,CASSLGQETQYF
16,.,TRBJ2-7,TRBD2,TRBV18,TGTGCCAGCTCAACCCGACTAGCGGGAGTTTCCCACGAGCAGTACTTC,CASSTRLAGVSHEQYF
16,.,TRBJ2-1,.,TRBV5-1,TGCGCCAGCAGCGCACAAACTAGCACCGAGCCGAATGAGCAGTTCTTC,CASSAQTSTEPNEQFF
15,.,TRBJ2-3,.,TRBV28,TGTGCCAGCAGCCTACCGCGTTTTGGCACAGATACGCAGTATTTT,CASSLPRFGTDTQYF
16,.,TRBJ1-5,.,TRBV19,TGTGCCAGTAGTATGGGCACAGGGTATGGCAATCAGCCCCAGCATTTT,CASSMGTGYGNQPQHF
20,.,TRBJ2-1,TRBD2,TRBV6-1,TGTGCCAGCAGTGACGCCCTGGGACTAGCGGGAGGGCCGGGAAGATATGAGCAGTTCTTC,CASSDALGLAGGPGRYEQFF
14,.,TRBJ2-3,TRBD2,TRBV15,TGTGCCACAGGGACTAGCGGGAGCACAGATACGCAGTATTTT,CATGTSGSTDTQYF
14,.,TRBJ1-1,TRBD1,TRBV7-9,TGTGCCAGCAGCTGGACAGGAGTGAACACTGAAGCTTTCTTT,CASSWTGVNTEAFF
15,.,TRBJ1-1,.,TRBV10-3,TGTGCCATCCAGATAGGTGAAGGGGCCGCCACTGAAGCTTTCTTT,CAIQIGEGAATEAFF
15,.,TRBJ1-4,.,TRBV18,TGTGCCAGCTCACCGGGGGGGGCGCGAGATGAAAAACTGTTTTTT,CASSPGGARDEKLFF
15,.,TRBJ2-1,.,TRBV2,TGTGCCAGCAGTCCAGAAGGTAGGGTATGGAATGAGCAGTTCTTC,CASSPEGRVWNEQFF
15,.,TRBJ1-2,.,TRBV4-1,TGCGCCAGCAGCCAAGATAACCGGGGGCGGAATGGCTACACCTTC,CASSQDNRGRNGYTF
13,medium-sized,TRBJ2-3,.,TRBV19,TGTGCCAGTAGTGGCGGTGGCACAGATACGCAGTATTTT,CASSGGGTDTQYF
17,.,TRBJ1-1,.,TRBV12-5,TGTGCTAGTGGTTTGAGGTTGGCAGGGGAGGATAACACTGAAGCTTTCTTT,CASGLRLAGEDNTEAFF
13,.,TRBJ2-3,TRBD1,TRBV19,TGTGCCAGTGGGGACAGGGCCACAGATACGCAGTATTTT,CASGDRATDTQYF
19,.,TRBJ2-6,TRBD1,TRBV7-9,TGTGCCAGCAGCCCCGGTGCGGGACAGGGGGCGAAAGGGGCCAACGTCCTGACTTTC,CASSPGAGQGAKGANVLTF
12,.,TRBJ1-4,.,TRBV5-1,TGCGCCAGCAGCCCCGGTAATGAAAAACTGTTTTTT,CASSPGNEKLFF
13,.,TRBJ1-1,TRBD1,TRBV12-3/TRBV12-4,TGTGCCAGCAGCCGGACAGGGCTTAGTGAAGCTTTCTTT,CASSRTGLSEAFF
14,.,TRBJ2-7,TRBD1,TRBV27,TGTGCCAGCAGTCCGGGACAGTATAACTACGAGCAGTACTTC,CASSPGQYNYEQYF
14,.,TRBJ1-6,.,TRBV18,TGTGCCAGCTCACGCGGGCCAGTTAATTCACCCCTCCACTTT,CASSRGPVNSPLHF
16,.,TRBJ2-7,TRBD1,TRBV28,TGTGCCAGCAGGCCGACAGGGGGAGATCGGGCCTACGAGCAGTACTTC,CASRPTGGDRAYEQYF
17,.,TRBJ2-7,.,TRBV2,TGTGCCAGCAGTGAATTAGTTTGGTACGGCGGGATCTACGAGCAGTACTTC,CASSELVWYGGIYEQYF
18,.,TRBJ1-5,TRBD1,TRBV7-8,TGTGCCAGCAGCTTAGTTACCGGGACAGCTTATAGCAATCAGCCCCAGCATTTT,CASSLVTGTAYSNQPQHF
12,.,TRBJ1-1,.,TRBV4-1,TGCGCCAGCAGCCAAGATGCCACTGAAGCTTTCTTT,CASSQDATEAFF
15,.,TRBJ2-1,TRBD2,TRBV5-1,TGCGCCAGCAGCTTAGCTAGCGGGCCGTACAATGAGCAGTTCTTC,CASSLASGPYNEQFF
14,.,TRBJ1-2,.,TRBV5-6,TGTGCCAGCAGCTTGGGACCCCCAAGCTATGGCTACACCTTC,CASSLGPPSYGYTF
13,.,TRBJ2-1,TRBD2,TRBV28,TGTGCCAGCACTTCCGGGAGGGGGAATGAGCAGTTCTTC,CASTSGRGNEQFF
14,.,TRBJ1-3,.,TRBV5-1,TGCGCCAGCAGCTTTGAAGGATACGGAAACACCATATATTTT,CASSFEGYGNTIYF
16,.,TRBJ2-1,.,TRBV11-3,TGTGCCAGCAGCTTAGGTGGGATTGTCGTCTACAATGAGCAGTTCTTC,CASSLGGIVVYNEQFF
16,.,TRBJ1-1,TRBD1,TRBV29-1,TGCAGCGTTCCCGGGACAGGGGGCTCCATGAACACTGAAGCTTTCTTT,CSVPGTGGSMNTEAFF
15,.,TRBJ2-7,TRBD2,TRBV3-1/TRBV3-2,TGTGCCAGCAGCCATGGGACTAGCGACTCCTACGAGCAGTACTTC,CASSHGTSDSYEQYF
18,.,TRBJ2-1,TRBD2,TRBV28,TGTGCCAGCAGTTCCAGTTCCTTGCGGAGCGGGAGTGAGGATGAGCAGTTCTTC,CASSSSSLRSGSEDEQFF
15,.,TRBJ2-1,TRBD1,TRBV28,TGTGCCAGCAGGCCTGGTACGGGACAGTACAATGAGCAGTTCTTC,CASRPGTGQYNEQFF
12,.,TRBJ1-1,.,TRBV27,TGTGCCAGCCTAAGGGCTGGCACTGAAGCTTTCTTT,CASLRAGTEAFF
13,.,TRBJ1-6,.,TRBV4-2,TGTGCCAGCAGGGCAAGGGAGGAGTCACCCCTCCACTTT,CASRAREESPLHF
16,.,TRBJ2-5,TRBD2,TRBV7-9,TGTGCCAGCAGCCCATCGACTAGCGGGACTTTTGAGACCCAGTACTTC,CASSPSTSGTFETQYF
17,.,TRBJ2-2,TRBD2,TRBV28,TGTGCCAGCAGCCGCCCCCGACTAGCGGGAGGACCCGGGGAGCTGTTTTTT,CASSRPRLAGGPGELFF
17,.,TRBJ2-1,TRBD2,TRBV28,TGTGCCAGCAGTCCCGCCACCGGGACTAGCGGGAGGTTTGAGCAGTTCTTC,CASSPATGTSGRFEQFF
12,.,TRBJ2-7,.,TRBV10-1,TGCGCCAGCAGTAACAGGGTACCCCGGGCGTACTTC,CASSNRVPRAYF
14,.,TRBJ1-5,.,TRBV4-2,TGTGCCAGCAGCCAAGAAAAGGCTGGGCAGCCCCAGCATTTT,CASSQEKAGQPQHF
14,.,TRBJ1-3,.,TRBV7-2,TGTGCCAGCAGCCGTGGGCAGGCGGGAAACACCATATATTTT,CASSRGQAGNTIYF
15,.,TRBJ1-2,.,TRBV27,TGTGCCAGCAGCCCCGGGGGTCTGGGAGGATATGGCTACACCTTC,CASSPGGLGGYGYTF
16,.,TRBJ2-2,TRBD2,TRBV11-2,TGTGCCAGCAGCTTACTTGGACTAGCGGTCACCGGGGAGCTGTTTTTT,CASSLLGLAVTGELFF
14,many,TRBJ2-7,.,TRBV2,TGTGCCAGCAGTACCGGGAGTCTTCTCCACGAGCAGTACTTC,CASSTGSLLHEQYF
17,.,TRBJ1-1,TRBD1,TRBV10-3,TGTGCCATCAGTGACCCCACCTACGAGGGGGCGGACACTGAAGCTTTCTTT,CAISDPTYEGADTEAFF
15,few,TRBJ2-1,.,TRBV15,TGTGCCACCAGCGGAACGGTAAGAGGAGGAGATGAGCAGTTCTTC,CATSGTVRGGDEQFF
13,.,TRBJ1-2,.,TRBV18,TGTGCCAGCTCACCGGACAAGTCTTATGGCTACACCTTC,CASSPDKSYGYTF
14,.,TRBJ1-1,TRBD1,TRBV28,TGTGCCAGCAGTTCGACAGGGCTCGTCACTGAAGCTTTCTTT,CASSSTGLVTEAFF
16,.,TRBJ2-1,.,TRBV24-1,TGTGCCACCAGTGAGACCGGGACCCTCTCCTACAATGAGCAGTTCTTC,CATSETGTLSYNEQFF
15,.,TRBJ2-3,TRBD2,TRBV7-2,TGTGCCAGCAGCGCCCTAGCGGCCTTCACAGATACGCAGTATTTT,CASSALAAFTDTQYF
14,.,TRBJ2-5,.,TRBV28,TGTGCCAGCAGTTTCCTTGGGTTCGGGGGGACCCAGTACTTC,CASSFLGFGGTQYF
16,.,TRBJ1-5,TRBD1,TRBV28,TGTGCCAGCAGTTTACTCGGACAGGGTTACAATCAGCCCCAGCATTTT,CASSLLGQGYNQPQHF
12,.,TRBJ1-4,.,TRBV6-5,TGTGCCAGCAGTAACTCGGGTGGAAAACTGTTTTTT,CASSNSGGKLFF
13,.,TRBJ2-3,.,TRBV4-3,TGCGCCAGCAGCCAGACCGGCACAGATACGCAGTATTTT,CASSQTGTDTQYF